Presented here are 25 T cell receptor beta chains from one specimen sequenced in a study of T cell responses to AZD1222 COVID-19 vaccine. Generated by immunoSEQ multiplex PCR, the TCRdb table keeps only in-frame clones and is missing some. The sample gives 100,000 to 150,000 clones, about nine tenths of which show up once; approximately 1.3% is in the top ten. The sequenced sample was peripheral blood, obtained on day 0 of AZD1222 vaccination. The receptors were gathered from an adult in good health.

V usage is TRBV6-2 or TRBV6-3 and J usage is TRBJ1-2; D may be TRBD1 (5 bases). The CDR3 length is 13 residues. V was trimmed by 5 bases and J by 4 bases, leaving 11 bases between them. Germline assignment: CDR1 MNHEY and CDR2 SVGEGT. This chain's CDR3 is CASSPGVPYGYTF. CDR3 in DNA: TGTGCCAGCAGTCCGGGGGTCCCCTATGGCTACACCTTC.

This clone was recorded a few times. This chain uses TRBV2 with TRBJ1-4; D is unresolved. V was cut by 0 bases and J by 8 bases, with 10 bases left in between. Germline V gene data show CDR1 as SNHLY and CDR2 as FYNNEI. The CDR3 consists of 14 residues. CDR3 sequence (DNA): TGTGCCAGCAGTGAAGCCTCCGTCAAGGAAAAACTGTTTTTT. It yields the protein CASSEASVKEKLFF. Full variable domain (remainder filled in from reference TRBV2 and TRBJ1-4): EPEVTQTPSHQVTQMGQEVILRCVPISNHLYFYWYRQILGQKVEFLVSFYNNEISEKSEIFDDQFSVERPDGSNFTLKIRSTKLEDSAMYFCASSEASVKEKLFFGSGTQLSVL.

The V and J genes are TRBV29-1 and TRBJ2-7, with 9 bases identical to TRBD1. Germline V gene sequence: CDR1 SQVTM, CDR2 ANQGSEA. The CDR3 sequence is 13 residues long. J gave up 2 bases and V 6 bases, and 5 bases lay outside the gene matches. The CDR3 is CSVSRDRAYEQYF. CDR3 bases: TGCAGCGTGTCCCGGGACAGGGCCTACGAGCAGTACTTC.

V is TRBV7-8 and J is TRBJ2-7, with 9 bases fitting TRBD1. V was pared by 2 bases and J by 0 bases, with 2 bases of the junction left unmatched. Per the germline V gene, CDR1 is SGHVS and CDR2 is FQNEAQ. There are 15 residues in the CDR3. CDR3 sequence: CASSLKGQGSYEQYF. CDR3 nucleotide sequence: TGTGCCAGCAGCTTAAAGGGACAGGGCTCCTACGAGCAGTACTTC.

This chain joins TRBV6-4 and TRBJ1-2; possible D gene TRBD1, 6 bases. CDR3 size: 17 residues. Germline V gene lookup returns CDR1 MRHNA and CDR2 SNTAGT. V was pared by 7 bases and J by 2 bases, with 23 bases between. The CDR3 loop is CASTIPGHTKLNYGYTF. The CDR3 nucleotides are TGTGCCAGCACCATCCCGGGACACACTAAATTAAACTATGGCTACACCTTC.

The chain employs TRBV27 and TRBJ2-1; no definite D call. The length of the CDR3 is 15 residues. Deletions cut 1 base from V and 6 bases from J, with 13 bases between. Germline V CDR1 and CDR2: MNHEY, SMNVEV (reference sequence). CDR3 DNA sequence: TGTGCCAGCAGTTTATGGCCCGGGTTTGGCAATGAGCAGTTCTTC. Translated, it gives CASSLWPGFGNEQFF.

The genes are TRBV5-4 and TRBJ2-7; D possibly corresponds to TRBD2 (6 bases). The CDR3 is 16 residues long. In germline, CDR1 is SGHNT, CDR2 YYREEE (reference sequence). V lost 0 bases and J 2 bases, leaving 15 bases between the germline ends. CDR3 amino acids: CASSLGATGGAYEQYF. The CDR3 DNA sequence: TGTGCCAGCAGCTTGGGGGCAACAGGAGGGGCCTACGAGCAGTACTTC.

The genes are TRBV30 and TRBJ1-1; D ambiguous. This CDR3 spans 12 amino acids. Germline CDR1 is GTSNPN and CDR2 is SVGIG (reference sequence). The V end lost 5 bases, the J end lost 11 bases, and 18 bases lay between the germline ends. DNA for the CDR3: TGTGCCTGGGGGGTCTTTAATCGGGCGGCTTTCTTT. Amino acid sequence: CAWGVFNRAAFF.

This clone was counted only a few times. This rearrangement joins TRBV19 to TRBJ1-3, with D uncertain. The V gene's germline CDR1 is LNHDA and CDR2 SQIVND (reference sequence). V was shortened by 2 bases and J by 0 bases, with 11 bases between the two germline ends. CDR3 size: 16 residues. CDR3: CASSIRAGFSGNTIYF. CDR3 sequence (DNA): TGTGCCAGTAGTATAAGGGCAGGCTTCTCTGGAAACACCATATATTTT.

The chain joins TRBV14 to TRBJ1-2, with D possibly being TRBD1 (5 bases). The CDR3 has 13 residues. Germline CDR1 and CDR2: SGHDN and FVKESK. V was cut by 3 bases and J by 0 bases, with 5 bases left in between. CDR3 sequence reads: CASSQTANYGYTF. The CDR3 DNA reads TGTGCCAGCAGCCAGACAGCTAACTATGGCTACACCTTC.

This chain uses TRBV11-2 with TRBJ2-2; unclear D gene. The V end was cut by 1 base, the J end by 4 bases, with 1 base between. The CDR3 is made up of 12 amino acids. Germline CDR1 is SGHAT and CDR2 is FQNNGV. CDR3 protein: CASSLVTGELFF. CDR3 DNA sequence: TGTGCCAGCAGCTTAGTCACCGGGGAGCTGTTTTTT.

This clone showed up just a few times. This chain links TRBV18 with TRBJ2-7; 9 nucleotides align to TRBD1. In germline, CDR1 is KGHSH, CDR2 LQKENI. J lost 7 bases, V lost 4 bases, and 5 bases had no gene match. The CDR3 totals 13 residues. The CDR3 sequence is CASSRDRAQEQYF. The CDR3 DNA follows: TGTGCCAGCTCACGGGACAGGGCGCAAGAGCAGTACTTC.

The CDR3 DNA follows: TGCGCCAGCAGCTTGAGCTTGCTAGCGGGGGGGAATGAGCAGTTCTTC. Translating gives CASSLSLLAGGNEQFF. This chain uses TRBV5-1 with TRBJ2-1; 12 bases are a match to TRBD2. The CDR3 consists of 16 residues. Trimming at V came to 1 base and at J to 7 bases, leaving 6 bases not matched to a gene. CDR1 SGHRS and CDR2 YFSETQ come from the germline V gene.

This rearrangement joins TRBV6-5 to TRBJ2-2; 7 nucleotides line up with TRBD1. V was clipped by 6 bases and J by 5 bases; unmatched bases: 9. Germline CDR1 and CDR2: MNHEY and SVGAGI. The CDR3 is 15 residues long. The CDR3 coding sequence is TGTGCCAGCAGCCCCTTGACAGGGTTAACCGGGGAGCTGTTTTTT. It encodes CASSPLTGLTGELFF.

The chain is built from TRBV27 and TRBJ1-3, with a tentative D call TRBD1 (5 bases). V lost 3 bases and J lost 0, with 12 bases in between. The CDR3 runs to 16 residues. The germline gives CDR1 MNHEY, CDR2 SMNVEV (reference sequence). The CDR3 DNA is TGTGCCAGCAGTTTGAGGACACCGTACTCTGGAAACACCATATATTTT. Translation: CASSLRTPYSGNTIYF.

J is TRBJ1-1 and V is TRBV29-1; weak D call: TRBD1 (6 bases). V was trimmed by 5 bases and J by 5 bases, leaving 12 bases between them. The CDR3 contains 12 residues. Germline V gene sequence: CDR1 SQVTM, CDR2 ANQGSEA. This CDR3 reads CSVLEGGTEAFF. In DNA, the CDR3 is TGCAGCGTTCTAGAGGGGGGTACTGAAGCTTTCTTT. The variable domain in full, completed from reference TRBV29-1 and TRBJ1-1, reads SAVISQKPSRDICQRGTSLTIQCQVDSQVTMMFWYRQQPGQSLTLIATANQGSEATYESGFVIDKFPISRPNLTFSTLTVSNMSPEDSSIYLCSVLEGGTEAFFGQGTRLTVV.

The J gene is TRBJ2-5, the V gene TRBV9; 12 bases align to TRBD2. The CDR3 loop spans 15 amino acids. The junction had 2 bases not matched to a gene; V was cut back by 0 bases and J by 5 bases. Germline V lookup: CDR1 SGDLS, CDR2 YYNGEE. Here the CDR3 DNA reads TGTGCCAGCAGCGTAGGCGGGACTAGCGGGGAGACCCAGTACTTC. The encoded protein is CASSVGGTSGETQYF.

The chain combines TRBV7-9 with TRBJ1-3; D might be TRBD1 (6 bases). Between the trimmed V and J ends, which lost 5 bases and 1 base, there was a span of 15 bases. CDR3 length: 16 amino acids. The germline V gene encodes CDR1 SEHNR and CDR2 FQNEAQ (reference sequence). The CDR3 DNA reads as TGTGCCAGCAGCGAGGGGGAGGCTAGGTCTGGAAACACCATATATTTT. It yields the protein CASSEGEARSGNTIYF.

This clone was seen a single time. This rearrangement joins TRBV12-3 or TRBV12-4 to TRBJ1-2, with unresolved D. V shed 6 bases and J shed 7 bases, with 9 bases lying between them. The CDR3 extends over 11 amino acids. The CDR3 reads CASSPLPGYTF. DNA of the CDR3: TGTGCCAGCAGCCCACTTCCTGGCTACACCTTC.

This sequence joins TRBV11-2 and TRBJ2-1; TRBD2 aligns across 11 bases. Trimming removed 2 bases from V and 7 bases from J; junction bases left unmatched: 4. The CDR3 totals 15 residues. CDR1 is SGHAT and CDR2 is FQNNGV in the germline V gene. CDR3 sequence reads: CASSLLAGGGNEQFF. CDR3 in DNA: TGTGCCAGCAGCTTACTAGCGGGGGGCGGGAATGAGCAGTTCTTC.

The chain carries TRBV7-9 and TRBJ1-2; TRBD1 aligns across 8 bases. This CDR3 has 13 residues. V was clipped by 5 bases and J by 4 bases; unmatched bases: 3. Germline V lookup: CDR1 SEHNR, CDR2 FQNEAQ (reference sequence). The CDR3 sequence: CASSATGGYGYTF. CDR3 DNA sequence: TGTGCCAGCAGCGCCACAGGGGGCTATGGCTACACCTTC. Full variable domain (remainder filled in from reference TRBV7-9 and TRBJ1-2): DTGVSQNPRHKITKRGQNVTFRCDPISEHNRLYWYRQTLGQGPEFLTYFQNEAQLEKSRLLSDRFSAERPKGSFSTLEIQRTEQGDSAMYLCASSATGGYGYTFGSGTRLTVV.

The V gene is TRBV30, the J gene TRBJ1-1; 9 bases are a match to TRBD1. The V segment lost 2 bases and the J segment 0 bases; nucleotides outside the gene matches: 7. This CDR3 region has 16 residues. Germline lookup yields CDR1 GTSNPN and CDR2 SVGIG (reference sequence). The CDR3 DNA reads TGTGCCTGGAGTCCCACACGGACAGGGGTGAACACTGAAGCTTTCTTT. Its protein is CAWSPTRTGVNTEAFF.

V gene TRBV7-9 combines with J gene TRBJ2-7, with D possibly TRBD1 on 5 matching bases. In germline, CDR1 is SEHNR, CDR2 FQNEAQ (reference sequence). Between the trimmed V and J ends, which lost 5 bases and 3 bases, there was a span of 11 bases. This CDR3 comprises 13 residues. The CDR3 coding sequence is TGTGCCAGCAGCCCACAGGATCGCTACGAGCAGTACTTC. This sequence encodes CASSPQDRYEQYF. Combining the CDR3 with reference TRBV7-9 and TRBJ2-7 gives the whole variable domain DTGVSQNPRHKITKRGQNVTFRCDPISEHNRLYWYRQTLGQGPEFLTYFQNEAQLEKSRLLSDRFSAERPKGSFSTLEIQRTEQGDSAMYLCASSPQDRYEQYFGPGTRLTVT.

This clone was detected only a few times. Other DNA sequences of this sample code for an identical CDR3. This chain uses TRBV10-2 with TRBJ2-1, with D unresolved. This CDR3 has 11 residues. The V gene lost 3 bases and the J gene lost 6 bases, with 3 bases spanning the gap. Germline V gene sequence: CDR1 WSHSY, CDR2 SAAADI. Written as DNA, the CDR3 is TGCGCCAGCAGTGAAGGCAATGAGCAGTTCTTC. This translates into CASSEGNEQFF.

V and J are TRBV10-3 and TRBJ1-1; tentatively, D is TRBD1 (5 bases). Germline-derived CDR1 and CDR2 are ENHRY and SYGVKD. The CDR3 is made up of 13 amino acids. Trimming took 11 bases from V and 0 from J, leaving 13 bases between them. Here the CDR3 reads CAGQTAMNTEAFF. The CDR3 DNA is TGTGCCGGCCAGACAGCCATGAACACTGAAGCTTTCTTT.